This TCR beta chain originates from a study of blood T cells in healthy people across ages. For the study at large: Template switching captured about one barcoded beta molecule per two T cells. Study-level results: Diversity was higher, and naive CD4+ cells more numerous, in long-lived donors than in aged donors. Because donor CMV status was unknown, expanded clonotype changes were possibly confounded.

Of note for this clonotype: What it binds is unknown.

From germline, CDR1 is LGHNA and CDR2 YSLEER. The CDR3 length is 14 residues. V shed 3 bases and J shed 7 bases, with 15 bases lying between them. Next came a second PCR, run for roughly 6 to 11 cycles, which used a sample-barcoded 5' primer along with a J-beta primer mix. Using its own MiXCR run on the 5' RACE reads, TCRdb lists one record per CDR3 protein. The sample records approximately 1.5 million distinct CDR3 sequences, roughly 43% being singletons. The clonotype was recovered from a woman younger than 30 in good health. This rearrangement joins TRBV4-3 to TRBJ1-1; the D gene is possibly TRBD1 (6 bases). The sample consisted of blood. CDR3 DNA sequence: TGCGCCAGCAGCCAGACCAGGGGATGGGGTGAAGCTTTCTTT. Protein sequence: CASSQTRGWGEAFF.